Listed below are T cell receptor beta chains from one sample, sequenced in a study of blood T cell repertoires in COVID-19. Data came from immunoSEQ multiplex PCR; TCRdb stores just in-frame clones and leaves some out. This repertoire shows more than 85,000 clones, 81% found once; its top ten account for over 35%. The sample consisted of peripheral blood. The receptors come from an elderly man with acute or convalescent COVID-19. Both conserved end residues are part of each CDR3. A D gene is named only where the DNA matches it firmly. For some rows the clone size is stated as once, few or many, or as a class when expanded; others skip it.

clone_size	d_call	j_call	cdr3_length	v_call	cdr3_aa	cdr3_nt
NA	NA	TRBJ1-1	13	TRBV11-1	CASSLGLYSAAFF	TGTGCCAGCAGCTTAGGTTTATATTCTGCGGCTTTCTTT
NA	NA	TRBJ1-2	12	TRBV29-1	CSVRTVPDGYTF	TGCAGCGTTCGGACAGTCCCAGATGGCTACACCTTC
once	NA	TRBJ1-6	13	TRBV18	CASSSTDNSPLHF	TGTGCCAGCTCATCGACAGATAATTCACCCCTCCACTTT
NA	NA	TRBJ2-7	15	TRBV5-1	CASSLHTQGTDEQYF	TGCGCCAGCAGCTTGCATACTCAGGGAACCGACGAGCAGTACTTC
once	NA	TRBJ2-5	12	TRBV29-1	CSVDRFQETQYF	TGCAGCGTTGACCGGTTCCAAGAGACCCAGTACTTC
NA	NA	TRBJ1-1	13	TRBV2	CASAPYQRTEAFF	TGTGCCAGCGCGCCCTACCAACGGACTGAAGCTTTCTTT
NA	NA	TRBJ2-1	15	TRBV7-2	CASSFNRDSYNEQFF	TGTGCCAGCAGCTTTAATCGGGACTCCTACAATGAGCAGTTCTTC
NA	NA	TRBJ1-1	14	TRBV27	CASSLYRRGTEAFF	TGTGCCAGCAGTTTATACCGGAGGGGCACTGAAGCTTTCTTT
once	NA	TRBJ1-1	15	TRBV7-2	CASSKGGAMNTEAFF	TGTGCCAGCAGCAAAGGTGGGGCGATGAACACTGAAGCTTTCTTT
few	TRBD1	TRBJ1-1	11	TRBV28	CASGTGLGAFF	TGTGCCAGCGGGACAGGCTTGGGAGCTTTCTTT
NA	NA	TRBJ2-6	14	TRBV6-5	CASSFRTGANVLTF	TGTGCCAGCAGTTTTAGAACTGGGGCCAACGTCCTGACTTTC
NA	TRBD1	TRBJ1-4	15	TRBV7-9	CASSFRQGASEKLFF	TGTGCCAGCAGCTTCCGACAGGGGGCGAGTGAAAAACTGTTTTTT
NA	TRBD1	TRBJ2-6	19	TRBV5-1	CASSSGSGQLYSGANVLTF	TGCGCCAGCAGCTCTGGATCGGGACAGCTATACTCTGGGGCCAACGTCCTGACTTTC
NA	TRBD1	TRBJ1-4	18	TRBV18	CASSPRRGQGRTNEKLFF	TGTGCCAGCTCACCACGGCGCGGACAGGGCAGGACTAATGAAAAACTGTTTTTT
NA	TRBD2	TRBJ2-3	16	TRBV19	CASIPGGSALTDTQYF	TGTGCCAGTATTCCGGGAGGTTCGGCACTCACAGATACGCAGTATTTT
NA	NA	TRBJ1-1	15	TRBV5-1	CASSYRGQKNTEAFF	TGCGCCAGCAGCTATCGAGGACAGAAGAACACTGAAGCTTTCTTT
NA	NA	TRBJ1-6	14	TRBV6-5	CASRGTLLNSPLHF	TGTGCCAGCAGGGGGACTCTGCTCAATTCACCCCTCCACTTT
NA	NA	TRBJ2-1	14	TRBV27	CASSSTLLVHEQFF	TGTGCCAGCAGTTCCACTCTACTAGTACATGAGCAGTTCTTC
NA	TRBD1	TRBJ2-2	16	TRBV11-2	CASSLVGRGLSGELFF	TGTGCCAGCAGCTTAGTCGGCAGGGGGCTTTCCGGGGAGCTGTTTTTT
NA	NA	TRBJ2-3	15	TRBV7-2	CASSLGGRVEDTQYF	TGTGCCAGCAGCTTAGGGGGGCGGGTGGAGGATACGCAGTATTTT
NA	TRBD1	TRBJ1-1	15	TRBV11-2	CASSLKTGGGTEAFF	TGTGCCAGCAGCCTCAAGACAGGGGGCGGAACTGAAGCTTTCTTT
NA	NA	TRBJ2-7	17	TRBV5-1	CASSLGIGRSRFYEQYF	TGCGCCAGCAGCTTGGGTATAGGCCGGAGCAGATTCTACGAGCAGTACTTC
NA	NA	TRBJ2-7	14	TRBV27	CASSLRQASDEQYF	TGTGCCAGCAGTTTAAGACAGGCCTCTGACGAGCAGTACTTC
NA	TRBD1	TRBJ1-1	12	TRBV18	CASSVQTGEAFF	TGTGCCAGCTCAGTCCAGACAGGGGAAGCTTTCTTT
NA	TRBD1	TRBJ1-2	14	TRBV7-2	CASSFTGGQGGYTF	TGTGCCAGCAGCTTTACAGGGGGGCAAGGTGGCTACACCTTC
NA	TRBD1	TRBJ2-7	15	TRBV2	CASKSRGLPSYEQYF	TGTGCCAGCAAATCCAGGGGGCTCCCGTCCTACGAGCAGTACTTC
NA	TRBD2	TRBJ2-1	14	TRBV19	CASSKREGTNEQFF	TGTGCCAGTAGTAAGCGGGAGGGCACGAATGAGCAGTTCTTC
NA	TRBD1	TRBJ2-4	14	TRBV28	CASSPTGATNIQYF	TGTGCCAGCAGTCCGACAGGGGCAACAAACATTCAGTACTTC
NA	NA	TRBJ1-1	15	TRBV6-1	CASSEGGGMNTEAFF	TGTGCCAGCAGTGAAGGGGGAGGTATGAACACTGAAGCTTTCTTT
NA	TRBD1	TRBJ2-7	12	TRBV11-1	CASSGQGYEQYF	TGTGCCAGCAGCGGACAGGGATACGAGCAGTACTTC
NA	NA	TRBJ1-1	13	TRBV29-1	CSGYRVGNTEAFF	TGCAGCGGCTACAGGGTAGGGAACACTGAAGCTTTCTTT
NA	NA	TRBJ1-6	13	TRBV5-4	CASSPVTGSPLHF	TGTGCCAGCAGCCCTGTAACGGGGTCACCCCTCCACTTT
once	NA	TRBJ2-3	16	TRBV29-1	CSVVWQGAVRTDTQYF	TGCAGCGTTGTGTGGCAGGGCGCTGTTCGGACAGATACGCAGTATTTT
few	TRBD2	TRBJ2-1	14	TRBV7-9	CASSLASGYNEQFF	TGTGCCAGCAGCTTGGCTAGCGGGTACAATGAGCAGTTCTTC
once	NA	TRBJ2-1	13	TRBV10-3	CAISETETGEQFF	TGTGCCATCAGTGAGACAGAGACCGGTGAGCAGTTCTTC
NA	NA	TRBJ1-1	13	TRBV9	CASSVGGRTEAFF	TGTGCCAGCAGCGTAGGGGGGAGGACTGAAGCTTTCTTT
few	NA	TRBJ1-1	14	TRBV27	CASSPPDLNTEAFF	TGTGCCAGCAGCCCCCCGGACTTAAACACTGAAGCTTTCTTT
NA	TRBD1	TRBJ1-2	13	TRBV6-5	CASRTGGAGGYTF	TGTGCCAGCAGGACAGGGGGTGCCGGTGGCTACACCTTC
NA	NA	TRBJ2-7	14	TRBV7-2	CASSPRRETGEQYF	TGTGCCAGCAGCCCTAGGAGGGAAACGGGGGAGCAGTACTTC
NA	TRBD2	TRBJ2-5	17	TRBV9	CASSVARSGKSQETQYF	TGTGCCAGCAGCGTAGCTCGGAGCGGGAAATCCCAAGAGACCCAGTACTTC
NA	NA	TRBJ1-2	13	TRBV6-5	CASRDDSLYGYTF	TGTGCCAGCAGGGATGACAGCCTCTATGGCTACACCTTC
NA	TRBD2	TRBJ2-3	16	TRBV4-3	CASSLGTSGITDTQYF	TGCGCCAGCAGCCTGGGGACTAGCGGTATTACAGATACGCAGTATTTT
NA	NA	TRBJ1-4	15	TRBV15	CATSRRGGRGEKLFF	TGTGCCACCAGCAGGAGGGGGGGGCGGGGTGAAAAACTGTTTTTT